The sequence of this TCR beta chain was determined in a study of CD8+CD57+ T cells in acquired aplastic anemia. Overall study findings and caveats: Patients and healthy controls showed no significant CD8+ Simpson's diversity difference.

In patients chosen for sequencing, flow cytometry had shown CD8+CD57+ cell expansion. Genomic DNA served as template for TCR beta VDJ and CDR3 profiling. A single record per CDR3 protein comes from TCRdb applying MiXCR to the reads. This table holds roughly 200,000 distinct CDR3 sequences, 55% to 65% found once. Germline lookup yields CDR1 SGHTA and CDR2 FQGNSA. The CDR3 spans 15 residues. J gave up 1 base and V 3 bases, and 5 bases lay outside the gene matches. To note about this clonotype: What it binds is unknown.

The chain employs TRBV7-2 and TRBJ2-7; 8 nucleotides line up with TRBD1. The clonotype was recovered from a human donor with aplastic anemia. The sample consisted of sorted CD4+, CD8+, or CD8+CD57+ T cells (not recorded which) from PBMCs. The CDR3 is CASSFPGGVSYEQYF. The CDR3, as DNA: TGTGCCAGCAGCTTCCCAGGGGGCGTATCCTACGAGCAGTACTTC.